Listed below are T cell receptor beta chains from one sample, sequenced in a study of beta chain features in type 1 diabetes. This table comes from immunoSEQ multiplex PCR, and its TCRdb copy is limited to in-frame clones, with some not included. The sample consists of over 600,000 clones, roughly 12% of them appearing once. Sequenced material: naive CD4+ T cells from blood. The receptors were gathered from a man aged 25-40 years with type 1 diabetes. The CDR3 runs from the conserved cysteine through the conserved F or W. The D gene is left open where the match is weak. For some rows the clone size is stated as once, few or many, or as a class when expanded; others skip it.

.	TRBV9	TRBJ2-3	.	CASSGWGWGLGTDTQYF	TGTGCCAGCAGCGGATGGGGGTGGGGTCTCGGCACAGATACGCAGTATTTT
few	TRBV19	TRBJ2-1	.	CASSPPRQASYNEQFF	TGTGCCAGTAGCCCTCCCAGACAGGCCTCCTACAATGAGCAGTTCTTC
.	TRBV5-1	TRBJ2-7	.	CASSLTGGDSYEQYF	TGCGCCAGCAGCTTAACAGGTGGCGACTCCTACGAGCAGTACTTC
few	TRBV29-1	TRBJ2-7	TRBD1	CSVSRYKDREPYEQYF	TGCAGCGTTTCCCGTTATAAGGACAGGGAACCCTACGAGCAGTACTTC
few	TRBV10-3	TRBJ2-3	.	CAISVQESGDTQYF	TGTGCCATCAGTGTTCAAGAGAGCGGGGATACGCAGTATTTT
.	TRBV6-5	TRBJ1-6	.	CASSWLGGNSPLHF	TGTGCCAGCAGTTGGCTAGGAGGGAACTCACCCCTCCACTTT
many	TRBV10-3	TRBJ2-2	.	CAISESRGELFF	TGTGCCATCAGTGAGTCGAGAGGGGAGCTGTTTTTT
few	TRBV15	TRBJ1-5	.	CATSGNSNQPQHF	TGTGCCACCAGCGGGAATAGCAATCAGCCCCAGCATTTT
few	TRBV2	TRBJ1-2	.	CASSEALRGANYGYTF	TGTGCCAGCAGTGAAGCGCTCAGGGGAGCTAACTATGGCTACACCTTC
few	TRBV9	TRBJ2-2	.	CASRSGADGELFF	TGTGCCAGCAGGTCGGGGGCGGACGGGGAGCTGTTTTTT
few	TRBV6-4	TRBJ2-1	TRBD2	CASSDGGTSGVNEQFF	TGTGCCAGCAGTGACGGCGGGACTAGCGGGGTCAATGAGCAGTTCTTC
.	TRBV4-3	TRBJ2-4	TRBD1	CASSQGTGTGGNIQYF	TGCGCCAGCAGCCAAGGGACCGGGACAGGGGGAAACATTCAGTACTTC
.	TRBV30	TRBJ2-7	TRBD2	CAWKTSGSYEQYF	TGTGCCTGGAAGACTAGCGGGTCCTACGAGCAGTACTTC
few	TRBV25-1	TRBJ1-2	TRBD1	CASSDAGQGGNYGYTF	TGTGCCAGCAGTGATGCGGGACAGGGTGGTAACTATGGCTACACCTTC
.	TRBV5-1	TRBJ2-3	.	CASSRAEMGGTDTQYF	TGCGCCAGCAGCCGTGCTGAAATGGGAGGCACAGATACGCAGTATTTT
few	TRBV7-9	TRBJ2-2	TRBD1	CASSPTPGGGELFF	TGTGCCAGCAGCCCCACTCCAGGGGGCGGGGAGCTGTTTTTT
.	TRBV19	TRBJ1-6	TRBD1	CASSIPTGGRSPLHF	TGTGCCAGTAGTATTCCGACAGGGGGTCGGTCACCCCTCCACTTT
.	TRBV6-1	TRBJ1-1	.	CASSRWAGRTEAFF	TGTGCCAGCAGTAGGTGGGCAGGGAGAACTGAAGCTTTCTTT
few	TRBV7-2	TRBJ2-7	TRBD1	CASSSSGQGAYEQYF	TGTGCCAGCAGTAGCAGTGGACAGGGGGCTTACGAGCAGTACTTC
.	TRBV30	TRBJ1-2	.	CAWSRVRANYGYTF	TGTGCCTGGAGTAGAGTTAGGGCCAACTATGGCTACACCTTC
few	TRBV2	TRBJ1-1	.	CASIKNTEAFF	TGTGCCAGCATTAAGAACACTGAAGCTTTCTTT
few	TRBV18	TRBJ2-7	.	CASSPKGGQGGYEQYF	TGTGCCAGCTCACCAAAAGGGGGGCAGGGTGGCTACGAGCAGTACTTC
.	TRBV28	TRBJ2-3	.	CASRPGGGADTQYF	TGTGCCAGCAGGCCGGGCGGAGGGGCAGATACGCAGTATTTT